This record looks at one T cell receptor beta chain sequence and its context. Here immunoSEQ multiplex PCR was the method, and the copy in TCRdb shows in-frame clones only, minus some. This table has roughly 100,000 clones, about nine tenths appearing once. Germline loops: CDR1 SGDLS, CDR2 YYNGEE. The CDR3 sequence is 15 residues long. J was trimmed by 4 bases and V by 4 bases; bases with no gene match: 7. The data stem from a study of control samples from healthy donors and cancer patients. This chain joins TRBV9 and TRBJ1-4; 7 bases line up with TRBD1. Sample: blood. This receptor was identified in a human donor in good health. The donor label of this sample is uncertain. For the CDR3, the DNA is TGTGCCAGCAGCCGGGGGACAGAAGATAATGAAAAACTGTTTTTT. Its protein product is CASSRGTEDNEKLFF.